The 16 T cell receptor beta chains below all came from one sample that was sequenced in a study of a mutant IDH1 vaccine in newly diagnosed glioma. Repertoires were generated with immunoSEQ multiplex PCR, while TCRdb's copy carries only in-frame clones and drops some. This sample carries approximately 70,000 clones, 79% of them seen once, and the ten largest clones take approximately 8.2%. As to time point: baseline, week 1 (first vaccination visit). Treatment noted: pre-vaccination baseline after standard-of-care therapy. The starting material was PBMCs, obtained from a glioma patient treated with radiotherapy, temozolomide or both. The receptors were sampled from a man over 45 with glioma.

J is TRBJ2-5 and V is TRBV5-6, with D uncertain. CDR1 SGHDT and CDR2 YYEEEE come from the germline V gene. The V gene lost 3 bases and the J gene lost 1 base, with 13 bases spanning the gap. The CDR3 loop spans 15 amino acids. Written as DNA, the CDR3 is TGTGCCAGCAGCTATGTACAGCGCTTCCAAGAGACCCAGTACTTC. Residues: CASSYVQRFQETQYF.

V and J are TRBV7-9 and TRBJ1-2; 8 bases are a match to TRBD1. V lost 5 bases and J lost 1; bases outside the gene matches: 9. Germline V gene lookup returns CDR1 SEHNR and CDR2 FQNEAQ (reference sequence). The CDR3 has 16 amino acids. CDR3 protein: CASSPHRTGSNYGYTF. The CDR3 DNA follows: TGTGCCAGCAGCCCCCACCGGACAGGGAGTAACTATGGCTACACCTTC.

The J gene is TRBJ2-7, the V gene TRBV7-2, with 8 nucleotides matching TRBD1. Germline V gene sequence: CDR1 SGHTA, CDR2 FQGNSA. This CDR3 comprises 16 residues. The V gene end was trimmed by 5 bases and the J gene end by 3 bases; junction bases not matched to a gene: 12. The CDR3 DNA reads TGTGCCAGCAGCCGCGGACAGGGATCCGAATTCTACGAGCAGTACTTC. It codes for CASSRGQGSEFYEQYF.

V and J are TRBV7-9 and TRBJ1-1; 8 nucleotides agree with TRBD1. CDR3 length: 11 amino acids. From germline, CDR1 is SEHNR and CDR2 FQNEAQ (reference sequence). The V gene end was trimmed by 4 bases and the J gene end by 12 bases; junction bases not matched to a gene: 4. The CDR3 nucleotides read TGTGCCAGCAGCTCTACAGGGGGAACTTTCTTT. Amino acid sequence: CASSSTGGTFF.

The rearrangement joins TRBV5-6 to TRBJ1-2; tentatively, D is TRBD1 (5 bases). The CDR3 sequence is 15 residues long. CDR1 and CDR2 from the germline V gene are SGHDT and YYEEEE. V was trimmed by 5 bases and J by 4 bases, leaving 18 bases between them. CDR3 region: CASRGPPGWSYGYTF. The CDR3 nucleotides read TGTGCCAGCAGGGGGCCGCCAGGGTGGAGCTATGGCTACACCTTC. Full variable domain (remainder filled in from reference TRBV5-6 and TRBJ1-2): DAGVTQSPTHLIKTRGQQVTLRCSPKSGHDTVSWYQQALGQGPQFIFQYYEEEERQRGNFPDRFSGHQFPNYSSELNVNALLLGDSALYLCASRGPPGWSYGYTFGSGTRLTVV.

The chain carries TRBV18 and TRBJ2-1; D is perhaps TRBD1 (5 bases). The germline V and J ends were trimmed by 3 bases and 9 bases, with 9 bases remaining between them. Germline V lookup: CDR1 KGHSH, CDR2 LQKENI. This CDR3 spans 12 amino acids. The CDR3 is CASSPQGGEQFF. As DNA, the CDR3 is TGTGCCAGCTCACCTCAGGGCGGTGAGCAGTTCTTC.

V and J are TRBV4-1 and TRBJ1-2, with TRBD1 matching 8 bases. Germline CDR1 and CDR2: MGHRA and YSYEKL. This CDR3 spans 15 amino acids. After removal of 0 bases from V and 6 bases from J, the junction contained 6 bases not matched to a gene. CDR3 loop: CASSQDPGQGDGYTF. CDR3 bases: TGCGCCAGCAGCCAAGATCCCGGACAGGGAGATGGCTACACCTTC.

The chain has TRBV10-2 and TRBJ2-5; D remains ambiguous. Germline V gene data show CDR1 as WSHSY and CDR2 as SAAADI. The CDR3 extends over 13 amino acids. Trimming shortened V by 8 bases and J by 5 bases, and 15 bases separated the two germline ends. The CDR3 region is CASCPISSETQYF. CDR3 DNA: TGCGCCAGCTGTCCCATTTCATCCGAGACCCAGTACTTC.

V gene TRBV6-4 combines with J gene TRBJ1-4; 8 positions agree with TRBD1. CDR1 is MRHNA, CDR2 SNTAGT, per germline. The length of the CDR3 is 13 residues. Unmatched junction bases numbered 2, after V lost 3 bases and J lost 8 bases. Here the CDR3 DNA reads TGTGCCAGCAGTGAAACAGGGGGAGAAAAACTGTTTTTT. Its protein is CASSETGGEKLFF.

V usage is TRBV30 and J usage is TRBJ2-3; tentatively, D is TRBD2 (5 bases). The CDR3 loop spans 15 amino acids. V lost 4 bases, J lost 0 bases, and 14 bases lay in between. Germline CDR1 reads GTSNPN; CDR2 reads SVGIG (reference sequence). This CDR3 is CAWIPTERSTDTQYF. The CDR3 DNA reads TGTGCCTGGATTCCAACGGAGCGGAGCACAGATACGCAGTATTTT.

This chain links TRBV9 with TRBJ1-2; TRBD1 might be the D (5 bases). V lost 3 bases, J lost 6 bases, and 21 bases lay in between. From germline, CDR1 is SGDLS and CDR2 YYNGEE. The CDR3 covers 16 residues. CDR3 nucleotide sequence: TGTGCCAGCAGCGCCGCCGGGAGGCAGGGAGGTCATGGCTACACCTTC. It encodes CASSAAGRQGGHGYTF. The full variable domain, rest sourced from reference TRBV9 and TRBJ1-2, is DSGVTQTPKHLITATGQRVTLRCSPRSGDLSVYWYQQSLDQGLQFLIQYYNGEERAKGNILERFSAQQFPDLHSELNLSSLELGDSALYFCASSAAGRQGGHGYTFGSGTRLTVV.

The chain has TRBV4-1 and TRBJ2-3, with TRBD2 identical over 8 bases. In germline, CDR1 is MGHRA, CDR2 YSYEKL. The CDR3 runs to 15 residues. The junction had 9 bases not matched to a gene; V was cut back by 6 bases and J by 4 bases. The CDR3 region has the DNA TGCGCCAGCAGTTGGAGCGGGGGAGCAGCAGATACGCAGTATTTT. Translating gives CASSWSGGAADTQYF.

This clone was seen a few times. The V call is TRBV6-1, the J call TRBJ1-1, with no clear D. Germline CDR1 is MNHNS and CDR2 is SASEGT. CDR3 size: 11 residues. The ends were cut back, 7 bases at V and 6 bases at J, with 9 bases in the middle. DNA for the CDR3: TGTGCCAGCATGGGATTCGCTGAAGCTTTCTTT. Protein product: CASMGFAEAFF.

The V and J genes are TRBV6-5 and TRBJ2-1; either TRBD1 or TRBD2 may fit D (5 bases each). V dropped 4 bases and J dropped 7 bases, with 17 bases sitting between them. The CDR3 totals 15 residues. CDR1 MNHEY and CDR2 SVGAGI come from the germline V gene. CDR3: CASSSPGDLRNEQFF. The CDR3 DNA is TGTGCCAGCAGTTCCCCCGGGGACCTGAGGAATGAGCAGTTCTTC.

This sequence joins TRBV5-1 and TRBJ1-2; D uncertain. The CDR3 consists of 15 residues. Trimming pared 6 bases from V and 0 bases from J, leaving 15 bases between. Germline assignment: CDR1 SGHRS and CDR2 YFSETQ. The CDR3 DNA follows: TGCGCCAGCAAGTTCAGTACCGAGACTAACTATGGCTACACCTTC. Protein product: CASKFSTETNYGYTF.

The chain has TRBV5-6 and TRBJ2-1; TRBD1 aligns across 9 bases. This CDR3 comprises 16 residues. CDR1 and CDR2 from the germline V gene are SGHDT and YYEEEE. Germline trimming cut 2 bases from V and 7 bases from J; bases unmatched to any gene: 10. In DNA form, the CDR3 reads TGTGCCAGCAGCTTTGGGACAGGGCAACCGGGAAATGAGCAGTTCTTC. This gives the protein CASSFGTGQPGNEQFF.